Listed here is a single TCR beta chain. The V gene's germline CDR1 is LNHDA and CDR2 SQIVND (reference sequence). Losses at the gene ends were 6 bases for V and 9 bases for J; bases not matched to a gene: 13. The CDR3 spans 15 residues. This table comes from immunoSEQ multiplex PCR, and its TCRdb copy is limited to in-frame clones, with some not included. Of millions of clones in the sample, roughly 92% are singletons; the top ten hold around 0.14%. The data were obtained in a study of shared clonotypes between healthy human individuals. Across the study: Participating donors consisted of two women and a few men aged 18 to 49.

Sample: naive CD4+ T cells sorted from blood. Sample subset: CD45RA+ positively selected. This clonotype originated in a man aged 18 to 29 in good health. The V call is TRBV19, the J call TRBJ1-5; the match to TRBD1 covers 8 bases. This chain's CDR3 is CASSQTGTGRWPQHF. CDR3 sequence (DNA): TGTGCCAGTAGCCAAACCGGGACAGGACGTTGGCCCCAGCATTTT.